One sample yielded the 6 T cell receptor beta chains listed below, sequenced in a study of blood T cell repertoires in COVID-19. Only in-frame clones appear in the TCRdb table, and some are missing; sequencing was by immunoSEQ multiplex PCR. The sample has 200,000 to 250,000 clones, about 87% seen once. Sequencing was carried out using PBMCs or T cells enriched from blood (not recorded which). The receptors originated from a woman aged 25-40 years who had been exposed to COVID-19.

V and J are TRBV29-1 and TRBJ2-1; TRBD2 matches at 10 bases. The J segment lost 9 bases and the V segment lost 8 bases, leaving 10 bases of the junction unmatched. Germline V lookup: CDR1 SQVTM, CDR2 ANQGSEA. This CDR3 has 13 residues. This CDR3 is CSPREREGGEQFF. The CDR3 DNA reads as TGCAGCCCGCGCGAGCGGGAGGGGGGTGAGCAGTTCTTC.

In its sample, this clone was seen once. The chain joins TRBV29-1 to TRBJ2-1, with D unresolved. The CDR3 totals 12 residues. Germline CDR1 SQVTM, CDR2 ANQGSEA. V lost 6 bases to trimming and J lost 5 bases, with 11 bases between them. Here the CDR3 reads CSVLRPDNEQFF. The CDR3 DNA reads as TGCAGCGTCCTCAGGCCAGACAATGAGCAGTTCTTC.

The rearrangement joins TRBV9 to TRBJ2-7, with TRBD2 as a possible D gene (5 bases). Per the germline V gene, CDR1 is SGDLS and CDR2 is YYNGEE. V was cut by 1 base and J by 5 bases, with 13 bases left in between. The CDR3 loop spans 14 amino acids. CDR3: CASSVFSSADEQYF. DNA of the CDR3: TGTGCCAGCAGCGTATTTAGTAGCGCCGACGAGCAGTACTTC.

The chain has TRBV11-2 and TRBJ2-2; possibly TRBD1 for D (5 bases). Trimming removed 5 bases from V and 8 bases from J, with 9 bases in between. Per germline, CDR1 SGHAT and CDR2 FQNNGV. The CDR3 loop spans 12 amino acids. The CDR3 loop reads CASSLRQGELFF. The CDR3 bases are TGTGCCAGCAGCCTCAGACAGGGGGAGCTGTTTTTT.

The CDR3 is CASSRREGGEQYF. In DNA, the CDR3 is TGTGCCAGCAGTCGCAGGGAAGGGGGCGAGCAGTACTTC. The rearrangement joins TRBV2 to TRBJ2-7, with a possible D match to TRBD1 (6 bases). Germline assignment: CDR1 SNHLY and CDR2 FYNNEI. This CDR3 comprises 13 residues. V was pared by 5 bases and J by 6 bases, with 14 bases between.

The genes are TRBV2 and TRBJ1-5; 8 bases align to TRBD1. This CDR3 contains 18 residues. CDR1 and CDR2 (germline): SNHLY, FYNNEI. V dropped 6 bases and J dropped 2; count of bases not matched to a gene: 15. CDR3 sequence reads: CASSAGGAATFGNQPQHF. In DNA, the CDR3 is TGTGCCAGCAGCGCAGGGGGCGCGGCAACCTTTGGCAATCAGCCCCAGCATTTT.